This T cell receptor beta chain appears in the sequencing data of a study of T cells expressing NK-cell markers (dated by TCRdb to about 2020). At the level of the whole study: In sorted CD3+CD56+NKG2C+, CD3+CD56+NKG2C- and CD3+CD56-NKG2C+ T-cell subsets from several donors, TCR beta-chain repertoires were profiled. Of the eight sequenced donors, seven were found to be HCMV-seropositive and one was found to be HCMV-seronegative. The libraries were sequenced on Illumina HiSeq 2000/2500, MiSeq or NextSeq, producing 2 x 150 bp reads. The study sequenced eight donors, all healthy volunteers chosen at random: three men and five women. The investigation overall reported the following: In six donors, the dominant CD3+CD56+NKG2C+ clonotypes ranked among the top 10 CD8+ clonotypes, making up about 1.0-8% of CD8+ T cells. Whether the expanded NKG2C-expressing T cell clones were specific for HCMV antigens remained unclear. Those dominant clonotypes were again the most abundant among CD3+CD56-NKG2C+ cells in several donors, at about 28.3-60.1%.

HCMV-specific IgG was detected in serum with a commercial ELISA kit to determine HCMV serostatus. Peripheral blood mononuclear cells were isolated from blood by Ficoll density gradient centrifugation. Data came from an Illumina HiSeq 2000. TCR beta cDNA libraries were prepared using 5'RACE template switching, which introduced a universal primer site and unique molecular identifiers. Priming for cDNA synthesis came from the TCR beta constant segment, and two successive PCR amplification steps followed. On the study's bioinformatics: MIGEC was used to demultiplex reads and group the reads by UMI, and MiTCR was used to assemble and quantify clonotypes. Only TCR cDNA sequences supported by at least two reads were kept to exclude erroneous sequences. Downstream repertoire analysis used the tcR package, and clonotypes were matched across fractions by CDR3 nucleotide sequence plus V segment. VDJmatch was used to annotate antigen specificity against VDJdb, with one amino acid substitution allowed in CDR3. TCRdb reprocessed the reads, so every CDR3 protein sequence counts as one entry and DNA is not shown. The V and J calls and clone size come from TCRdb's table, not from the authors' own analysis. The sample's records list hundreds of thousands of distinct CDR3 sequences. The ten largest clones represent 3% to 4.5% of the sample.

To note about this clonotype: The clone's antigen remains unknown.

The sequenced sample was blood T cells: a sorted CD56 or NKG2C T cell subset, CD4+ or CD8+ T cells, or bulk PBMC T cells (not recorded which). The TCR was taken from a man between 18 and 35 years old in good health. Donor details come from another sample of the same person, matched by shared clones.

The CDR3 amino acid sequence is: CASSYSHSYNEQFF. The sequence links TRBV7-6 to TRBJ2-1. From a lookup of the germline V gene, CDR1 and CDR2 are SGHVS and FNYEAQ. Its CDR3 holds 14 amino acids, cysteine through phenylalanine. The protein alone is recorded here.